Below are 27 T cell receptor beta chains sequenced from a single sample in a study of blood T cell repertoires in COVID-19. Method: immunoSEQ multiplex PCR; TCRdb's copy keeps in-frame clones and lacks some. The table has around 170,000 clones, around 90% seen once. Sample: PBMCs or T cells enriched from blood (not recorded which). These receptors all come from a woman aged 18-30 years who had recovered from COVID-19.

The V gene is TRBV11-2, the J gene TRBJ2-2, with 8 bases aligning to TRBD2. CDR3 length: 15 amino acids. Trimming took 5 bases from V and 4 from J; bases not matched to a gene: 6. Germline V gene lookup returns CDR1 SGHAT and CDR2 FQNNGV. The DNA for the CDR3 is TGTGCCAGCAGCCCGAGCGGGAGTGGCACCGGGGAGCTGTTTTTT. The encoded protein is CASSPSGSGTGELFF.

The rearrangement links TRBV18 to TRBJ2-7; TRBD2 is a possible D gene (6 bases). Germline CDR1 and CDR2: KGHSH and LQKENI. The CDR3 length is 15 residues. Trimming stripped 2 bases from V and 6 bases from J, with 17 bases between. CDR3 sequence reads: CASSPSGVQGSEQYF. Written as DNA, the CDR3 is TGTGCCAGCTCACCATCGGGAGTCCAGGGTAGCGAGCAGTACTTC.

The J gene is TRBJ2-5, the V gene TRBV11-3; 9 nucleotides agree with TRBD1. CDR3 length equals 18 residues. With V trimmed by 4 bases and J by 0 bases, 12 bases remained unmatched. Germline values: CDR1 SGHNT, CDR2 YENEEA. CDR3 loop: CASSSTGGPSSYQETQYF. The CDR3 bases are TGTGCCAGCAGCTCCACAGGGGGCCCGTCTTCCTACCAAGAGACCCAGTACTTC.

The V call is TRBV7-8, the J call TRBJ1-4; D may be TRBD1 (5 bases). The CDR3 totals 16 residues. Between the trimmed V and J ends, which lost 7 bases and 4 bases, there was a span of 19 bases. Germline CDR1 SGHVS, CDR2 FQNEAQ. CDR3 protein: CASILTPWDYNEKLFF. CDR3 nucleotide sequence: TGTGCCAGCATCCTCACGCCGTGGGACTATAATGAAAAACTGTTTTTT.

The chain carries TRBV3-1 (or the pseudogene TRBV3-2) and TRBJ2-7, with D perhaps matching TRBD2 (6 bases). This CDR3 contains 18 residues. Germline V CDR1 and CDR2: LGHDT, YNNKEL (reference sequence). Trimming removed 3 bases at V and 2 bases at J, with 23 bases between. The CDR3 region is CASSHPASPGDAAYEQYF. As DNA, the CDR3 is TGTGCCAGCAGCCACCCCGCATCCCCGGGGGACGCCGCCTACGAGCAGTACTTC.

The chain joins TRBV9 to TRBJ2-7, with D possibly matching TRBD2 (6 bases). This CDR3 spans 15 amino acids. Germline V lookup: CDR1 SGDLS, CDR2 YYNGEE. V lost 4 bases and J lost 4, with 18 bases in between. This CDR3 is CASSTMREAGYEQYF. The CDR3 DNA follows: TGTGCCAGCAGCACAATGAGGGAGGCGGGGTACGAGCAGTACTTC.

This chain uses TRBV20-1 with TRBJ2-7; perhaps TRBD2 as D (6 bases). Germline V gene data show CDR1 as DFQATT and CDR2 as SNEGSKA (reference sequence). This CDR3 comprises 13 residues. The ends were cut back, 3 bases at V and 4 bases at J, with 13 bases in the middle. CDR3 protein: CSASRGTSYEQYF. As DNA, the CDR3 is TGCAGTGCTAGTCGCGGGACTTCGTACGAGCAGTACTTC.

The chain carries TRBV9 and TRBJ1-2; 8 bases are a match to TRBD1. This CDR3 is built from 18 residues. The V segment lost 0 bases and the J segment 6 bases; nucleotides outside the gene matches: 16. CDR1 and CDR2 (germline): SGDLS, YYNGEE. The CDR3 sequence: CASSVGSRDRRIWHGYTF. The CDR3 region has the DNA TGTGCCAGCAGCGTAGGGTCTAGGGACAGGAGGATTTGGCATGGCTACACCTTC.

The chain recombines TRBV5-6 with TRBJ2-1; D is unclear. Trimming stripped 1 base from V and 7 bases from J, with 6 bases between. This CDR3 comprises 12 residues. Germline V gene data show CDR1 as SGHDT and CDR2 as YYEEEE. The CDR3 reads CASSLLRNEQFF. The DNA for the CDR3 is TGTGCCAGCAGCTTGTTGCGGAATGAGCAGTTCTTC.

This rearrangement joins TRBV29-1 to TRBJ1-1; D is possibly TRBD1 (5 bases). The CDR3 has 11 residues. Germline V CDR1 and CDR2: SQVTM, ANQGSEA. Between the trimmed V and J ends, which lost 7 bases and 8 bases, there was a span of 14 bases. The CDR3 reads CSAGLGGEAFF. Here the CDR3 DNA reads TGCAGCGCTGGGTTGGGGGGGGAAGCTTTCTTT.

The chain carries TRBV29-1 and TRBJ1-2; D perhaps matches TRBD1 (6 bases). The CDR3 loop spans 13 amino acids. V dropped 4 bases and J dropped 2 bases, with 11 bases sitting between them. Germline CDR1 is SQVTM and CDR2 is ANQGSEA. The CDR3 nucleotides read TGCAGCGTTGTAGGAGACAGGAACTATGGCTACACCTTC. Encoded protein: CSVVGDRNYGYTF. The full variable domain, with the rest looked up from reference TRBV29-1 and TRBJ1-2, is SAVISQKPSRDICQRGTSLTIQCQVDSQVTMMFWYRQQPGQSLTLIATANQGSEATYESGFVIDKFPISRPNLTFSTLTVSNMSPEDSSIYLCSVVGDRNYGYTFGSGTRLTVV.

The rearrangement joins TRBV19 to TRBJ2-3, with D possibly being TRBD1 (5 bases). V dropped 5 bases and J dropped 10 bases, with 13 bases sitting between them. Germline assignment: CDR1 LNHDA and CDR2 SQIVND (reference sequence). The CDR3 runs 12 residues. The CDR3 sequence: CASSYQGKSQYF. In DNA form, the CDR3 reads TGTGCCAGTAGTTATCAGGGCAAATCGCAGTATTTT.

The J gene is TRBJ1-2, the V gene TRBV15, with TRBD1 matching 8 bases. V shed 0 bases, J shed 3 bases, and the junction held 3 bases outside the gene matches. CDR3 length: 15 residues. Germline loops: CDR1 LNHNV, CDR2 YYDKDF (reference sequence). The CDR3 region is CATSREAGGHYGYTF. The DNA of the CDR3 is TGTGCCACCAGCAGAGAGGCAGGGGGCCACTATGGCTACACCTTC.

The chain has TRBV28 and TRBJ1-1; D is possibly TRBD1 (6 bases). Germline V lookup: CDR1 MDHEN, CDR2 SYDVKM. CDR3 length: 13 residues. V was pared by 5 bases and J by 8 bases, with 15 bases between. The CDR3 coding sequence is TGTGCCAGCAGTGACAGGTTGAACAGGGAAGCTTTCTTT. Its protein product is CASSDRLNREAFF.

The chain is built from TRBV7-8 and TRBJ1-1, with 9 bases that match TRBD1. J gave up 4 bases and V 7 bases, and 7 bases lay outside the gene matches. CDR1 and CDR2 from the germline V gene are SGHVS and FQNEAQ. The CDR3 consists of 14 residues. This chain's CDR3 is CASMGDREITEAFF. Written as DNA, the CDR3 is TGTGCCAGCATGGGGGACAGGGAGATCACTGAAGCTTTCTTT.

The count of this clone is one. V and J are TRBV9 and TRBJ1-1; D not certain. Germline lookup yields CDR1 SGDLS and CDR2 YYNGEE. The CDR3 spans 12 residues. The V and J ends lost 3 bases and 1 base respectively, with 4 bases between them. CDR3 nucleotide sequence: TGTGCCAGCAGCGGGGCGAACACTGAAGCTTTCTTT. This encodes CASSGANTEAFF.

V is TRBV7-2 and J is TRBJ2-5; 8 positions match TRBD2. After removal of 3 bases from V and 7 bases from J, the junction contained 4 bases not matched to a gene. Germline CDR1 SGHTA, CDR2 FQGNSA. This CDR3 spans 13 amino acids. The DNA for the CDR3 is TGTGCCAGCAGCTTGCGGGGGGCGGGGACCCAGTACTTC. Encoded protein: CASSLRGAGTQYF. Full variable domain (rest looked up from reference TRBV7-2 and TRBJ2-5): GAGVSQSPSNKVTEKGKDVELRCDPISGHTALYWYRQSLGQGLEFLIYFQGNSAPDKSGLPSDRFSAERTGGSVSTLTIQRTQQEDSAVYLCASSLRGAGTQYFGPGTRLLVL.

This sequence joins TRBV5-4 and TRBJ2-1; D might be TRBD1 (5 bases). V was trimmed by 0 bases and J by 7 bases, leaving 11 bases between them. CDR1 is SGHNT, CDR2 YYREEE, per germline (reference sequence). The CDR3 length is 14 residues. The CDR3 DNA reads TGTGCCAGCAGCTTGGGGACAAATCCGAATGAGCAGTTCTTC. Amino acids: CASSLGTNPNEQFF.

This chain links TRBV28 with TRBJ1-6, with TRBD1 identical over 9 bases. The CDR3 runs to 17 residues. The junction had 5 bases not matched to a gene; V was cut back by 0 bases and J by 5 bases. Germline values: CDR1 MDHEN, CDR2 SYDVKM. In DNA form, the CDR3 reads TGTGCCAGCAGTTTATGGGGGGACAGGGCAGATAATTCACCCCTCCACTTT. Its translation: CASSLWGDRADNSPLHF.

V gene TRBV5-1 combines with J gene TRBJ1-2; D call uncertain. Germline assignment: CDR1 SGHRS and CDR2 YFSETQ. V was cut by 1 base and J by 10 bases, with 17 bases left in between. The CDR3 extends over 14 amino acids. The CDR3 sequence is CASSLFNTEPSYTF. The CDR3 region has the DNA TGCGCCAGCAGCTTGTTTAATACCGAGCCCTCCTACACCTTC.

The chain combines TRBV18 with TRBJ2-7; 7 bases are a match to TRBD2. In germline, CDR1 is KGHSH, CDR2 LQKENI. V lost 3 bases to trimming and J lost 6 bases; unmatched junction nucleotides: 11. The CDR3 length is 15 residues. The chain's CDR3 is CASSPQTSVQSEQYF. CDR3 DNA: TGTGCCAGCTCACCGCAAACTAGCGTCCAGAGCGAGCAGTACTTC.

V gene TRBV10-3 combines with J gene TRBJ1-2; unclear D gene. The CDR3 runs to 13 residues. Germline V lookup: CDR1 ENHRY, CDR2 SYGVKD. V lost 4 bases and J 2 bases, leaving 8 bases between the germline ends. The CDR3 nucleotides are TGTGCCATCAGTGTCGGAGAAAACTATGGCTACACCTTC. This encodes CAISVGENYGYTF.

The V and J genes are TRBV2 and TRBJ2-2; TRBD1 matches 9 bases. Germline-derived CDR1 and CDR2 are SNHLY and FYNNEI. This CDR3 comprises 19 residues. J gave up 0 bases and V 1 base, and 9 bases lay outside the gene matches. Here the CDR3 DNA reads TGTGCCAGCAGTGAAGGGCCCGGGACAGGGAGAGCGAACACCGGGGAGCTGTTTTTT. Its translation is CASSEGPGTGRANTGELFF.

The chain uses TRBV7-2 and TRBJ2-7; 7 nucleotides agree with TRBD1. CDR1 and CDR2 from the germline V gene are SGHTA and FQGNSA. Trimming took 4 bases from V and 5 from J; bases not matched to a gene: 8. This CDR3 is built from 14 residues. The CDR3 DNA reads TGTGCCAGCAGCTCCTCGACAGGGCTCGACGAGCAGTACTTC. Its protein product is CASSSSTGLDEQYF.

The rearrangement uses TRBV5-1 and TRBJ2-1; weak D call: TRBD2 (5 bases). The germline V gene has CDR1 SGHRS and CDR2 YFSETQ. The V gene lost 5 bases and the J gene lost 7 bases, with 16 bases spanning the gap. The length of the CDR3 is 14 residues. The CDR3 DNA is TGCGCCAGCAGGGTTGGGCCTAGCTCTAATGAGCAGTTCTTC. This translates into CASRVGPSSNEQFF.

The V gene is TRBV6-5, the J gene TRBJ2-2; TRBD2 might be the D (6 bases). Germline CDR1 is MNHEY and CDR2 is SVGAGI. The CDR3 runs to 13 residues. With 7 bases removed from V and 6 bases from J, the gap between germline ends came to 12 bases. DNA of the CDR3: TGTGCCAGCACCGTACAGCGGGCCGGGGAGCTGTTTTTT. This gives the protein CASTVQRAGELFF.

The gene calls are TRBV7-9 and TRBJ2-1; TRBD1 agrees at 11 bases. After removal of 4 bases from V and 7 bases from J, the junction contained 12 bases not matched to a gene. This CDR3 comprises 17 residues. The germline CDR1 and CDR2 sequences are SEHNR and FQNEAQ (reference sequence). The CDR3, as DNA: TGTGCCAGCAGCTCGACCGAGGGGGACAGGGGGAGGAATGAGCAGTTCTTC. Its protein is CASSSTEGDRGRNEQFF. Based on the CDR3 plus reference TRBV7-9 and TRBJ2-1, the full variable domain is DTGVSQNPRHKITKRGQNVTFRCDPISEHNRLYWYRQTLGQGPEFLTYFQNEAQLEKSRLLSDRFSAERPKGSFSTLEIQRTEQGDSAMYLCASSSTEGDRGRNEQFFGPGTRLTVL.